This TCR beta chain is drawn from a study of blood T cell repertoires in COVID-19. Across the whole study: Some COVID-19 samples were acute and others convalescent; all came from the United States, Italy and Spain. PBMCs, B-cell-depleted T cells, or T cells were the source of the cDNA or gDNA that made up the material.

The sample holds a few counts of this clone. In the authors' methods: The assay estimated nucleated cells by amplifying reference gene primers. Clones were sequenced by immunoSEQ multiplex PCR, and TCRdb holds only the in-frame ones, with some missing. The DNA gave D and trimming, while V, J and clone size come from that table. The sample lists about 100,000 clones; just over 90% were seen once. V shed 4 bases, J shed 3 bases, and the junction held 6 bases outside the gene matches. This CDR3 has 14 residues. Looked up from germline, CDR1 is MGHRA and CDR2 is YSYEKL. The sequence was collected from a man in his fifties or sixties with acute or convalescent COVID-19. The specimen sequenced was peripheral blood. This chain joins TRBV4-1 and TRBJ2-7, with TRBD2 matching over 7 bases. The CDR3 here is CASSRTTSHYEQYF. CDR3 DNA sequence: TGCGCCAGCAGCCGGACGACTAGCCACTACGAGCAGTACTTC.